The 21 T cell receptor beta chains below all came from one sample that was sequenced in a study of Tregs in tolerant kidney transplant recipients. Profiled with immunoSEQ multiplex PCR; TCRdb holds only in-frame clones, not every one. The repertoire holds 240,000 or so clones, with about 86% as singletons. Sequenced: CD4+ T cells from blood. These receptors all stem from a human donor in good health.

V gene TRBV6-1 combines with J gene TRBJ2-3; TRBD2 aligns across 7 bases. Trimming at V came to 3 bases and at J to 6 bases, leaving 15 bases not matched to a gene. In germline, CDR1 is MNHNS, CDR2 SASEGT. The CDR3 is made up of 17 amino acids. The CDR3 region is CASSEARLAEPRDTQYF. CDR3 nucleotides: TGTGCCAGCAGTGAGGCGAGGCTAGCGGAGCCCCGGGATACGCAGTATTTT.

V usage is TRBV5-1 and J usage is TRBJ1-2; D is undetermined. Germline-derived CDR1 and CDR2 are SGHRS and YFSETQ. Between the trimmed V and J ends, which lost 1 base and 5 bases, there was a span of 6 bases. The CDR3 length is 12 residues. The CDR3, as DNA: TGCGCCAGCAGCTTGCGCGATTATGGCTACACCTTC. This sequence encodes CASSLRDYGYTF.

The chain has TRBV7-9 and TRBJ1-2; tentatively, D is TRBD1 (5 bases). Per the germline V gene, CDR1 is SEHNR and CDR2 is FQNEAQ (reference sequence). The length of the CDR3 is 15 residues. Trimming shortened V by 5 bases and J by 0 bases, and 13 bases separated the two germline ends. CDR3 in DNA: TGTGCCAGCAGCATAACCGGGACGCCTAACTATGGCTACACCTTC. This codes for CASSITGTPNYGYTF.

Only one count was recorded for this clone. J is TRBJ1-6 and V is TRBV13; perhaps TRBD1 as D (5 bases). CDR3 size: 14 residues. V lost 3 bases to trimming and J lost 7 bases, with 10 bases between them. Germline V gene data show CDR1 as PRHDT and CDR2 as FYEKMQ (reference sequence). The CDR3, as DNA: TGTGCCAGCAGCTTCTCCAGGGAAAATTCACCCCTCCACTTT. Translated, it gives CASSFSRENSPLHF.

This clone was picked up one time. J is TRBJ1-6 and V is TRBV25-1; D call uncertain. CDR3 length: 13 amino acids. The germline V and J ends were trimmed by 1 base and 6 bases, with 4 bases remaining between them. Per the germline V gene, CDR1 is MGHDK and CDR2 is SYGVNS. The CDR3 nucleotides are TGTGCCAGCAGTGAATTTTTTAATTCACCCCTCCACTTT. Translated: CASSEFFNSPLHF.

Points on this clone: One end of the junction is discordant with germline, which a read error may explain. The chain is built from TRBV28 and TRBJ2-7, with D perhaps assigned TRBD1 or TRBD2 (5 bases each). The length of the CDR3 is 14 residues. The germline CDR1 and CDR2 sequences are MDHEN and SYDVKM. The CDR3 is CVSSLPGSRYEQYF. The CDR3 nucleotides read TGTGTCAGCAGTTTGCCAGGGAGCCGCTACGAGCAGTACTTC.

In the case of this clone: An end of the junction differs from the germline gene, which may be a read error. The V gene is TRBV7-7, the J gene TRBJ2-3; 7 nucleotides agree with TRBD2. The CDR3 covers 16 residues. CDR1 SSHAT and CDR2 FNYEAQ come from the germline V gene (reference sequence). In DNA form, the CDR3 reads TGTGCTAGCAGTCCGTCCCGGGGGGTTTGGCCAGATACGCAGTATTTT. It translates to CASSPSRGVWPDTQYF.

The chain employs TRBV5-1 and TRBJ1-1; D possibly corresponds to TRBD1 (5 bases). Trimming pared 1 base from V and 0 bases from J, leaving 13 bases between. The CDR3 covers 16 residues. Per the germline V gene, CDR1 is SGHRS and CDR2 is YFSETQ. CDR3 amino acids: CASSLRGWELNTEAFF. For the CDR3, the DNA is TGCGCCAGCAGCTTGCGGGGGTGGGAGTTGAACACTGAAGCTTTCTTT.

The chain is built from TRBV6-1 and TRBJ2-7; 7 nucleotides match TRBD2. V shed 0 bases and J 3 bases; nucleotides not matched to a gene: 8. This CDR3 contains 16 residues. Germline CDR1 is MNHNS and CDR2 is SASEGT. CDR3 loop: CASSEAGGGTRYEQYF. The CDR3 DNA reads as TGTGCCAGCAGTGAAGCTGGCGGGGGTACACGCTACGAGCAGTACTTC.

V is TRBV6-1 and J is TRBJ1-2; TRBD1 matches at 11 bases. V lost 7 bases to trimming and J lost 7 bases; unmatched junction nucleotides: 5. This CDR3 contains 13 residues. Looked up from germline, CDR1 is MNHNS and CDR2 is SASEGT. The DNA for the CDR3 is TGTGCCAGCACTTCGGGGACAGGGGGTGGCTACACCTTC. Its translation: CASTSGTGGGYTF.

The rearrangement joins TRBV5-4 to TRBJ2-1; 7 bases line up with TRBD2. CDR3 length: 16 residues. The V and J ends lost 4 bases and 6 bases, in that order; junction bases with no gene match: 13. CDR1 and CDR2 from the germline V gene are SGHNT and YYREEE (reference sequence). CDR3 sequence reads: CASSPFREGSGNEQFF. The CDR3 coding sequence is TGTGCCAGCAGCCCATTCAGGGAGGGCAGCGGCAATGAGCAGTTCTTC.

The chain recombines TRBV5-8 with TRBJ1-4; D unresolved. The CDR3 runs 15 residues. Germline V gives CDR1 SGHTS, CDR2 YDEGEE. The ends were cut back, 4 bases at V and 0 bases at J, with 10 bases in the middle. The CDR3, as DNA: TGTGCCAGCAGCCCACGGACCGCAACTAATGAAAAACTGTTTTTT. It is translated as CASSPRTATNEKLFF.

V and J are TRBV7-8 and TRBJ1-6; the D gene is possibly TRBD1 (5 bases). Between the trimmed V and J ends, which lost 6 bases and 6 bases, there was a span of 21 bases. This CDR3 is built from 17 residues. The germline V gene has CDR1 SGHVS and CDR2 FQNEAQ. CDR3 sequence reads: CASRERPGLRGNSPLHF. Here the CDR3 DNA reads TGTGCCAGCAGGGAGAGACCGGGGCTGAGGGGTAATTCACCCCTCCACTTT.

There are a few counts of this clone. V gene TRBV19 combines with J gene TRBJ2-6, with TRBD1 identical over 8 bases. V lost 6 bases to trimming and J lost 0 bases; unmatched junction nucleotides: 10. This CDR3 is built from 18 residues. Germline V CDR1 and CDR2: LNHDA, SQIVND (reference sequence). The chain's CDR3 is CASSGGQASFSGANVLTF. The CDR3 region has the DNA TGTGCCAGTAGCGGGGGACAGGCTTCATTCTCTGGGGCCAACGTCCTGACTTTC.

The genes are TRBV9 and TRBJ1-1; 9 nucleotides match TRBD1. The CDR3 consists of 17 residues. Germline CDR1 is SGDLS and CDR2 is YYNGEE. The J segment lost 0 bases and the V segment lost 0 bases, leaving 6 bases of the junction unmatched. The CDR3 here is CASSVDRGQGMNTEAFF. CDR3 DNA sequence: TGTGCCAGCAGCGTAGACAGGGGGCAGGGGATGAACACTGAAGCTTTCTTT.

The CDR3 DNA is TGCGCCAGCAGCTTGTCTTGGGGGTACTACGAGCAGTACTTC. Translation: CASSLSWGYYEQYF. The rearrangement uses TRBV5-1 and TRBJ2-7; tentatively, D is TRBD1 or TRBD2 (5 bases each). CDR3 size: 14 residues. CDR1 SGHRS and CDR2 YFSETQ come from the germline V gene. Trimming removed 1 base from V and 3 bases from J, with 11 bases in between. The whole variable domain, remainder taken from reference TRBV5-1 and TRBJ2-7, is KAGVTQTPRYLIKTRGQQVTLSCSPISGHRSVSWYQQTPGQGLQFLFEYFSETQRNKGNFPGRFSGRQFSNSRSEMNVSTLELGDSALYLCASSLSWGYYEQYFGPGTRLTVT.

This chain links TRBV5-6 with TRBJ2-7; a possible D gene is TRBD2 (5 bases). The CDR3 totals 17 residues. V was clipped by 4 bases and J by 1 base, with 21 bases between them. Germline CDR1 SGHDT, CDR2 YYEEEE. CDR3: CASSPTSSDYPSYEQYF. As DNA, the CDR3 is TGTGCCAGCAGCCCAACTTCTAGTGACTACCCTTCCTACGAGCAGTACTTC.

The chain joins TRBV4-1 to TRBJ1-1, with a tentative D call TRBD1 (5 bases). Germline V gene data show CDR1 as MGHRA and CDR2 as YSYEKL. The CDR3 sequence is 17 residues long. Trimming shortened V by 0 bases and J by 0 bases, and 14 bases separated the two germline ends. DNA for the CDR3: TGCGCCAGCAGCCAAGAGGGGCTCCGGACCCTGAACACTGAAGCTTTCTTT. Its translation: CASSQEGLRTLNTEAFF.

The chain has TRBV18 and TRBJ1-2; D perhaps matches TRBD1 (5 bases). The V gene's germline CDR1 is KGHSH and CDR2 LQKENI. The CDR3 extends over 16 amino acids. Trimming cost V 3 bases and J 4 bases, with 18 bases left between them. This chain's CDR3 is CASSPPVAAGGYGYTF. In DNA form, the CDR3 reads TGTGCCAGCTCACCCCCCGTCGCCGCGGGGGGCTATGGCTACACCTTC.

This chain links TRBV5-5 with TRBJ1-2, with D possibly TRBD1 on 5 matching bases. Trimming took off 4 bases at V and 8 bases at J, with 15 bases between the two ends. This CDR3 comprises 13 residues. The V gene's germline CDR1 is SGHKS and CDR2 YYEKEE (reference sequence). The CDR3 loop reads CASSPGALAGYTF. CDR3 nucleotides: TGTGCCAGCAGCCCCGGGGCTCTCGCAGGCTACACCTTC. The variable domain in full, with the rest retrieved from reference TRBV5-5 and TRBJ1-2, is DAGVTQSPTHLIKTRGQQVTLRCSPISGHKSVSWYQQVLGQGPQFIFQYYEKEERGRGNFPDRFSARQFPNYSSELNVNALLLGDSALYLCASSPGALAGYTFGSGTRLTVV.

The V call is TRBV27, the J call TRBJ1-3; D uncertain. Germline V gene data show CDR1 as MNHEY and CDR2 as SMNVEV (reference sequence). The CDR3 loop spans 13 amino acids. V dropped 4 bases and J dropped 0 bases, with 4 bases sitting between them. The CDR3 is CASSSGSGNTIYF. Here the CDR3 DNA reads TGTGCCAGCAGTTCAGGCTCTGGAAACACCATATATTTT.